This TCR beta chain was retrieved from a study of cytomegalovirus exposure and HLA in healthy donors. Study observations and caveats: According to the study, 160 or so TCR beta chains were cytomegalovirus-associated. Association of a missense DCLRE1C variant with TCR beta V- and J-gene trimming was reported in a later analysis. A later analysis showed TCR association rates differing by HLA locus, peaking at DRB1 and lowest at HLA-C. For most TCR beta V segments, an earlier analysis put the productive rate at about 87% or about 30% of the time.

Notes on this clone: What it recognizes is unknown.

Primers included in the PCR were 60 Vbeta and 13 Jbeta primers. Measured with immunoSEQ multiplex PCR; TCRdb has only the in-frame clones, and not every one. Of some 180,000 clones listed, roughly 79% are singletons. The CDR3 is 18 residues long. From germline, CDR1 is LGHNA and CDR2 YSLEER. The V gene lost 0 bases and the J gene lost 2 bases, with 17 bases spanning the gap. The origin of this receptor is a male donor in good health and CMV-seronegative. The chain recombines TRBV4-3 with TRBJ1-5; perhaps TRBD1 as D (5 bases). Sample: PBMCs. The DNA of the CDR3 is TGCGCCAGCAGCCAAGATCATGGGGCAGGGATAGGCAATCAGCCCCAGCATTTT. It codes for CASSQDHGAGIGNQPQHF.